These 9 T cell receptor beta chains were all obtained from the same sample, sequenced in a study of CD8 T cells in Susac syndrome. When the RNA was reverse transcribed, random hexamers were used with an input of roughly 0.45 to 1 ug. MiXCR, applied by TCRdb to the immunoSEQ multiplex PCR reads, yields one record per CDR3 protein. Seen here are about 210,000 distinct CDR3 sequences, 95% observed once, and the top ten hold 0.075% to 0.095%. The material sequenced was CD4+ T cells from PBMCs. These receptors came from a human donor with multiple sclerosis.

The J gene is TRBJ2-5, the V gene TRBV12-3 or TRBV12-4; D unresolved. V dropped 5 bases and J dropped 4 bases, with 8 bases sitting between them. The CDR3 covers 12 residues. This CDR3 is CASSVKGETQYF. The CDR3 DNA sequence: TGTGCCAGCAGTGTCAAGGGAGAGACCCAGTACTTC.

This clonotype has a single count. The chain links TRBV3-1 to TRBJ2-7, with D maybe TRBD2 (6 bases). Looked up from germline, CDR1 is LGHDT and CDR2 is YNNKEL (reference sequence). The CDR3 is 15 amino acids. V lost 4 bases, J lost 6 bases, and 19 bases lay in between. CDR3 in DNA: TGTGCCAGCAGCCCCACTACGACTAGGCTTACCGAGCAGTACTTC. Translation gives CASSPTTTRLTEQYF.

CDR3 in amino acids: CASSPRQGRVFGYTF. The DNA for the CDR3 is TGTGCCAGCAGCCCCAGGCAGGGAAGGGTTTTTGGCTACACCTTC. This sequence joins TRBV13 and TRBJ1-2; tentative D call: TRBD1 (5 bases). Germline lookup yields CDR1 PRHDT and CDR2 FYEKMQ (reference sequence). The CDR3 has 15 residues. The ends were cut back, 5 bases at V and 7 bases at J, with 20 bases in the middle.

V usage is TRBV5-5 and J usage is TRBJ2-7, with D perhaps matching TRBD2 (5 bases). The germline V gene encodes CDR1 SGHKS and CDR2 YYEKEE (reference sequence). CDR3 length: 12 residues. V lost 4 bases to trimming and J lost 4 bases, with 9 bases between them. The CDR3 reads CASSAGEYEQYF. CDR3 DNA sequence: TGTGCCAGCAGCGCCGGGGAATACGAGCAGTACTTC.

In this sample, this clonotype turned up once. The J gene is TRBJ1-2, the V gene TRBV25-1, with TRBD1 as a possible D gene (5 bases). V lost 3 bases and J lost 5, with 10 bases in between. There are 13 residues in the CDR3. The germline CDR1 and CDR2 sequences are MGHDK and SYGVNS. CDR3 loop: CASSDAGAYGYTF. As DNA, the CDR3 is TGTGCCAGCAGTGATGCCGGGGCTTATGGCTACACCTTC.

The J gene is TRBJ1-5, the V gene TRBV12-3 or TRBV12-4, with TRBD1 identical over 7 bases. Trimming cost V 6 bases and J 0 bases; bases outside gene matches: 5. There are 15 residues in the CDR3. The CDR3 DNA reads as TGTGCCAGCAGCCACGGACAGGTTAGCAATCAGCCCCAGCATTTT. It encodes CASSHGQVSNQPQHF.

The V gene is TRBV25-1, the J gene TRBJ2-7, with 7 bases matching TRBD1. The V gene's germline CDR1 is MGHDK and CDR2 SYGVNS. V trimming: 6 bases; J trimming: 2 bases; junction bases outside the gene matches: 4. The CDR3 covers 13 residues. In DNA form, the CDR3 reads TGTGCCAGCAGCCGGGACAGCCCCTACGAGCAGTACTTC. Translated, it gives CASSRDSPYEQYF.

The chain couples TRBV20-1 to TRBJ2-3; D gene unclear. V dropped 1 base and J dropped 4 bases, with 6 bases sitting between them. CDR1 DFQATT and CDR2 SNEGSKA come from the germline V gene (reference sequence). The CDR3 loop spans 12 amino acids. CDR3: CSARGGSDTQYF. The CDR3 DNA sequence: TGCAGTGCTAGAGGGGGATCAGATACGCAGTATTTT.

This clonotype was detected once. J is TRBJ2-1 and V is TRBV29-1; D is undetermined. From germline, CDR1 is SQVTM and CDR2 ANQGSEA. CDR3 size: 14 residues. Trimming took off 4 bases at V and 0 bases at J, with 10 bases between the two ends. The DNA for the CDR3 is TGCAGCGTTGCCTCACAGCACTCCTACAATGAGCAGTTCTTC. Translating it yields CSVASQHSYNEQFF.